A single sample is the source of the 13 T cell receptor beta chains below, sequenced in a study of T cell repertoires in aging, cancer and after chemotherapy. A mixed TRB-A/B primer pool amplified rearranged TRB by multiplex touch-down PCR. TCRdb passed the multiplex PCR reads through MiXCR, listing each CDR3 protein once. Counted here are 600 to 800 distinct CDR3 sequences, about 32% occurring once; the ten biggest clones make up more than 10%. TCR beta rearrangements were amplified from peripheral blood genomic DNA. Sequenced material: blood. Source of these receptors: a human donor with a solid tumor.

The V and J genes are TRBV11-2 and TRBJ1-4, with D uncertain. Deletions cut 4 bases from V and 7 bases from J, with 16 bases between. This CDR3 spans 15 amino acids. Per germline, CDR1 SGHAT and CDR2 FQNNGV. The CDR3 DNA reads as TGTGCCAGCAGCTATAGTGGTTGGTCTACTGAAAAACTGTTTTTT. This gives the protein CASSYSGWSTEKLFF.

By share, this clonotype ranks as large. This CDR3 reads CAWSAGYQNEQYF. As DNA, the CDR3 is TGTGCCTGGAGTGCAGGGTATCAAAACGAGCAGTACTTC. This chain links TRBV30 with TRBJ2-7; a weak D match, TRBD1 (5 bases). Trimming stripped 1 base from V and 5 bases from J, with 12 bases between. Germline V gene lookup returns CDR1 GTSNPN and CDR2 SVGIG (reference sequence). CDR3 length: 13 residues. The complete variable domain, with remaining parts taken from reference TRBV30 and TRBJ2-7, reads SQTIHQWPATLVQPVGSPLSLECTVEGTSNPNLYWYRQAAGRGLQLLFYSVGIGQISSEVPQNLSASRPQDRQFILSSKKLLLSDSGFYLCAWSAGYQNEQYFGPGTRLTVT.

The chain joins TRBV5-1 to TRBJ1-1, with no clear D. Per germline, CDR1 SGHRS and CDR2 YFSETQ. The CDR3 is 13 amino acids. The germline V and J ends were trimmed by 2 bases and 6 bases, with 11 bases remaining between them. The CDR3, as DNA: TGCGCCAGCAGCTTCGACCTCCAAGCTGAAGCTTTCTTT. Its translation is CASSFDLQAEAFF.

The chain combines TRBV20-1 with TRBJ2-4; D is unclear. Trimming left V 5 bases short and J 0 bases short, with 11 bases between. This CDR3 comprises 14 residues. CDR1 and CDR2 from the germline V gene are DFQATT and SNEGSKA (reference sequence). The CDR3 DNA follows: TGCAGTGCTTCTAATCCACTAGCCAAAAACATTCAGTACTTC. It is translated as CSASNPLAKNIQYF.

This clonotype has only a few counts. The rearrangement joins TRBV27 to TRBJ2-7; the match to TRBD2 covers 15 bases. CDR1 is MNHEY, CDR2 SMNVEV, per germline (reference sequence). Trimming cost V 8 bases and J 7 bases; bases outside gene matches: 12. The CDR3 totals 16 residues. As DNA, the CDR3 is TGTGCCAGCGGGGCTGGACTAGCGGGAGGGCCTGGAGAGCAGTACTTC. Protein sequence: CASGAGLAGGPGEQYF.

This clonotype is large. Here the CDR3 reads CASSADTYGYTF. DNA of the CDR3: TGTGCCAGCAGTGCGGATACGTATGGCTACACCTTC. The rearrangement links TRBV6-1 to TRBJ1-2; D not certain. The length of the CDR3 is 12 residues. The V and J ends lost 4 bases and 5 bases respectively, with 8 bases between them. CDR1 is MNHNS and CDR2 is SASEGT in the germline V gene.

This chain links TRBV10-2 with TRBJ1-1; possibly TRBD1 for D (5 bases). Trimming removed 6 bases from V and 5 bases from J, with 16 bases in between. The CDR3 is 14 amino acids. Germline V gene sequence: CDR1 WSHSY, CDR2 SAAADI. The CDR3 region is CASRLRQSGTEAFF. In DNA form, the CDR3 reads TGCGCCAGCAGGCTGCGACAGAGTGGGACTGAAGCTTTCTTT.

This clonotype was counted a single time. The CDR3 region has the DNA TGCGCCAGCAGCCAAGCTCCGCCGGGCACCGGGGAGCTGTTTTTT. Its protein product is CASSQAPPGTGELFF. The V call is TRBV4-3, the J call TRBJ2-2; the D is unclear. Trimming cost V 1 base and J 4 bases, with 10 bases left between them. The CDR3 runs 15 residues. Germline V gives CDR1 LGHNA, CDR2 YSLEER.

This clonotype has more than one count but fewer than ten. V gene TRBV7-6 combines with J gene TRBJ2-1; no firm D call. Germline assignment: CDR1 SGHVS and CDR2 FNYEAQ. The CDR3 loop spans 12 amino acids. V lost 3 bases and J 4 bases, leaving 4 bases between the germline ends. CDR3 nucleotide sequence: TGTGCCAGCAGCTTCTATTACAATGAGCAGTTCTTC. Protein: CASSFYYNEQFF.

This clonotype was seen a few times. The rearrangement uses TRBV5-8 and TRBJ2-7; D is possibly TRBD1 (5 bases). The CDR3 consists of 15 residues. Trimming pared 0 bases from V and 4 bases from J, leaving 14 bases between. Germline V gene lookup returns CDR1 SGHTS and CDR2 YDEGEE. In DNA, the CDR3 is TGTGCCAGCAGCTTGGGGCAGGGTATGACGTACGAGCAGTACTTC. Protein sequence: CASSLGQGMTYEQYF.

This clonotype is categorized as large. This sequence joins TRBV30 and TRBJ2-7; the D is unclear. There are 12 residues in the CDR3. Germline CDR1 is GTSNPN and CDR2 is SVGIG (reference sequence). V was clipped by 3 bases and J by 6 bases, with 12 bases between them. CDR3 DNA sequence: TGTGCCTGGAGCACAACAACGGGCGAGCAGTACTTC. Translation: CAWSTTTGEQYF. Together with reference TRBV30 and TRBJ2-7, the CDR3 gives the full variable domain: SQTIHQWPATLVQPVGSPLSLECTVEGTSNPNLYWYRQAAGRGLQLLFYSVGIGQISSEVPQNLSASRPQDRQFILSSKKLLLSDSGFYLCAWSTTTGEQYFGPGTRLTVT.

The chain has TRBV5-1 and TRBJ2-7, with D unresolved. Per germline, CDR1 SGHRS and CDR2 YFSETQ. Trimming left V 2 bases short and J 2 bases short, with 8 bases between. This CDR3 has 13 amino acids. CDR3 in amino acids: CASSFGGTYEQYF. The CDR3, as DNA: TGCGCCAGCAGCTTCGGCGGAACCTACGAGCAGTACTTC.

The CDR3: CASSQGRGVGYGYTF. For the CDR3, the DNA is TGCGCCAGCAGCCAAGGAAGAGGGGTGGGCTATGGCTACACCTTC. The V call is TRBV4-3, the J call TRBJ1-2; D might be TRBD1 (5 bases). Trimming took 1 base from V and 4 from J, leaving 13 bases between them. The CDR3 runs to 15 residues. From germline, CDR1 is LGHNA and CDR2 YSLEER.